These T cell receptor beta chains were read from a single sample in a study of cytomegalovirus exposure and HLA in healthy donors. Assay: immunoSEQ multiplex PCR; the TCRdb copy retains only in-frame clones and omits some. The profile shows 65,000 or so clones, about 91% of them singletons. Sequencing input: PBMCs. Source of these receptors: a woman aged 18-30 years in good health and CMV-seronegative. CDR3s include the opening cysteine and the closing phenylalanine or tryptophan. The D gene is left open where the match is weak. Part of the rows lack a size; the others show once, few, many or a class for expanded clones.

clone_size	cdr3_length	v_call	j_call	d_call	cdr3_nt	cdr3_aa
-	15	TRBV4-3	TRBJ2-1	-	TGCGCCAGCAGCCTCCTCCGAGGGGGTTACAATGAGCAGTTCTTC	CASSLLRGGYNEQFF
-	16	TRBV5-1	TRBJ2-5	-	TGCGCCAGCAGCTTGGCCGGGACACCCTTGGGCGAGACCCAGTACTTC	CASSLAGTPLGETQYF
-	11	TRBV20-1	TRBJ2-7	-	TGCAGTGCTAGGCAGGGATCCGAGCAGTACTTC	CSARQGSEQYF
-	16	TRBV5-1	TRBJ2-5	-	TGCGCCAGCAGCTGGGGGTTCCGGAGGGGTCAAGAGACCCAGTACTTC	CASSWGFRRGQETQYF
-	18	TRBV27	TRBJ2-6	-	TGTGCCAGCGGGCCAATAGGACTGCAGAGTCCTGGGGCCAACGTCCTGACTTTC	CASGPIGLQSPGANVLTF
-	15	TRBV7-3	TRBJ2-6	TRBD1	TGTGCCAGCAGCCGACAGGGCACGGGGGCCAACGTCCTGACTTTC	CASSRQGTGANVLTF
-	15	TRBV7-2	TRBJ2-7	-	TGTGCCAGCAGTTCCCCCGGTCGAGGGTCCTACGAGCAGTACTTC	CASSSPGRGSYEQYF
-	13	TRBV5-6	TRBJ1-1	-	TGTGCCAGCAGCTTTGCGAGCTTCGCGGAAGCTTTCTTT	CASSFASFAEAFF
-	17	TRBV28	TRBJ2-1	TRBD2	TGTGCCAGCAGTTTACTAGCTAGCGGAGATTCCTACAATGAGCAGTTCTTC	CASSLLASGDSYNEQFF
-	12	TRBV27	TRBJ2-1	-	TGTGCCAGCAGCAATGAGGGAAATGAGCAGTTCTTC	CASSNEGNEQFF
-	15	TRBV28	TRBJ2-2	-	TGTGCCAGCAGTGGAGGACAGATTAACACCGGGGAGCTGTTTTTT	CASSGGQINTGELFF
-	15	TRBV6-5	TRBJ1-2	TRBD1	TGTGCCAGCAGTACCCCGGGACAGGGAACCTATGGCTACACCTTC	CASSTPGQGTYGYTF
-	15	TRBV18	TRBJ2-1	-	TGTGCCAGCTCACCGGTCTTGGCAGAATACAATGAGCAGTTCTTC	CASSPVLAEYNEQFF
once	18	TRBV5-1	TRBJ2-3	-	TGCGCCAGCAGCCAGGAACCCCCCCTACTAGGAACCCTAGATACGCAGTATTTT	CASSQEPPLLGTLDTQYF
-	18	TRBV27	TRBJ2-6	-	TGTGCCAGCAGCACCTCCGGGACACTCCCAGGGGGGGCCAACGTCCTGACTTTC	CASSTSGTLPGGANVLTF
-	14	TRBV5-1	TRBJ2-1	TRBD2	TGCGCCACCACTCCGGGGAGCGGGGACAATGAGCAGTTCTTC	CATTPGSGDNEQFF
-	16	TRBV11-3	TRBJ2-4	TRBD1	TGTGCCAGCAGCTCCGACAGGGGGCCGGATCCCAACATTCAGTACTTC	CASSSDRGPDPNIQYF
-	14	TRBV29-1	TRBJ1-1	TRBD1	TGCAGCGTTGACCCTCACAGGGGGAACACTGAAGCTTTCTTT	CSVDPHRGNTEAFF
-	14	TRBV18	TRBJ1-4	-	TGTGCCAGCTCACCGACTGCAACTAATGAAAAACTGTTTTTT	CASSPTATNEKLFF
-	15	TRBV6-1	TRBJ2-1	TRBD2	TGTGCCACCCAGACTAGCTTGACAACCTACAATGAGCAGTTCTTC	CATQTSLTTYNEQFF
once	16	TRBV4-1	TRBJ1-5	TRBD1	TGCGCCAGCAGCCAACTCCCAGGACAGGGGAGGGAGGCCCAGCATTTT	CASSQLPGQGREAQHF
-	14	TRBV6-1	TRBJ1-1	-	TGTGCCAGCCTTCGCAGGGTCGAGAACACTGAAGCTTTCTTT	CASLRRVENTEAFF
-	13	TRBV29-1	TRBJ1-1	TRBD1	TGCAGCGGGGACAGAACCATGAACACTGAAGCTTTCTTT	CSGDRTMNTEAFF
-	13	TRBV28	TRBJ2-7	TRBD2	TGTGCCAGTAAGCGGGGGAGCTCCTACGAGCAGTACTTC	CASKRGSSYEQYF
-	12	TRBV9	TRBJ1-1	-	TGTGCCAGCAGAGGGGATGCGACTGAAGCTTTCTTT	CASRGDATEAFF